The source of this T cell receptor beta chain is a study of Ad26.COV2.S vaccination and SARS-CoV-2 variants. Across the whole study: This donor came from the COV1001 trial of Ad26.COV2.S. Overall study findings and caveats: Measurements of TCR breadth and depth may have given underestimates of the total T cell responses. Following vaccination, spike-specific CD8+ and CD4+ T cell responses reportedly exhibited substantial breadth.

Per the germline V gene, CDR1 is KGHSH and CDR2 is LQKENI. The length of the CDR3 is 12 residues. V was trimmed by 2 bases and J by 7 bases, leaving 6 bases between them. Treatment here: 19 received Ad26.COV2.S at low or high dose, single or two shots; 5 received placebo; per-sample allocation not given. Sampling happened 63 days after the first vaccine or placebo injection. The shot given was an Ad26 vector that makes Wuhan-strain SARS-CoV-2 spike. The data were produced by immunoSEQ multiplex PCR, yet TCRdb's version contains in-frame clones alone and is incomplete. The table has about 680,000 clones, around 92% seen once; the top ten hold around 1.4%. Worth noting for this clone: The antigen is undetermined.

The clonotype comes from a person between 18 and 59 years old who received the Ad26.COV2.S COVID-19 vaccine or a placebo. The V call is TRBV18, the J call TRBJ2-4; D is unclear. Sequencing was performed on peripheral blood, taken in a trial of Ad26.COV2.S vaccine versus placebo. For the CDR3, the DNA is TGTGCCAGCTCACCAGAAGTGAACATTCAGTACTTC. Translating it yields CASSPEVNIQYF.